Many counts were recorded for the clone carrying this T cell receptor (beta chain). Antigen unknown. This specimen comes from a study of identical twins. After template switching added a universal primer site, the resulting cDNA carried unique molecular identifiers. In TCRdb, the 5' RACE reads were re-called with MiXCR into one record per CDR3 protein. The sample carries under 350,000 distinct CDR3 sequences, roughly 10% recorded once. The CDR3 is 15 residues long. Trimming removed 2 bases at V and 1 base at J, with 8 bases between. Germline-derived CDR1 and CDR2 are SGHTA and FQGNSA. Broader study findings: Reduced insertions were recorded for abundant cord blood beta clonotypes, with no such pattern in memory repertoires. Monozygotic twin pairs showed more out-of-frame TCR alpha sharing than models estimated.

This same sample was also taken into another study, of yellow fever vaccine responses in identical twins.

The receptor's source is a young woman in good health. Material for sequencing was CD8+ T cells sorted from blood. V and J are TRBV7-2 and TRBJ2-2; D tentatively reads TRBD1 or TRBD2 (5 bases each). Written as DNA, the CDR3 is TGTGCCAGCAGCTTAAGGGACGGGAACACCGGGGAGCTGTTTTTT. Encoded protein: CASSLRDGNTGELFF.